The 23 T cell receptor beta chains below come from one sample, sequenced in a study of control samples from healthy donors and cancer patients. The method was immunoSEQ multiplex PCR; TCRdb's version includes in-frame clones alone and lacks a portion of them. The repertoire includes roughly 370,000 clones, 75% to 95% of them detected once, and 6% to 7% sits in the top ten. Sequenced material: PBMCs. The receptors originated from a man in his forties with head and neck cancer.

The chain links TRBV2 to TRBJ2-3; D is possibly TRBD1 (6 bases). Germline V gene data show CDR1 as SNHLY and CDR2 as FYNNEI. The CDR3 covers 18 residues. Trimming removed 0 bases from V and 4 bases from J, with 20 bases in between. CDR3 sequence: CASSEAGPGQPTADTQYF. For the CDR3, the DNA is TGTGCCAGCAGTGAAGCGGGGCCCGGACAGCCGACGGCAGATACGCAGTATTTT.

The chain carries TRBV7-8 and TRBJ1-2, with a possible D match to TRBD1 (5 bases). Germline assignment: CDR1 SGHVS and CDR2 FQNEAQ. The CDR3 sequence is 14 residues long. With 0 bases removed from V and 8 bases from J, the gap between germline ends came to 13 bases. This chain's CDR3 is CASSLAREGRGYTF. CDR3 in DNA: TGTGCCAGCAGCTTAGCCAGGGAGGGACGAGGCTACACCTTC.

This chain joins TRBV7-2 and TRBJ1-1, with a possible D match to TRBD1 (6 bases). The V gene's germline CDR1 is SGHTA and CDR2 FQGNSA. The CDR3 contains 15 residues. The germline V and J ends were trimmed by 1 base and 1 base, with 10 bases remaining between them. The CDR3 DNA is TGTGCCAGCAGCTTAGATGGGGGGCGGAACACTGAAGCTTTCTTT. It specifies CASSLDGGRNTEAFF.

The chain recombines TRBV18 with TRBJ1-5; D is possibly TRBD1 (5 bases). This CDR3 comprises 14 residues. Germline loops: CDR1 KGHSH, CDR2 LQKENI. V was trimmed by 4 bases and J by 2 bases, leaving 9 bases between them. CDR3 in DNA: TGTGCCAGCTCACTGGACAACGGCAATCAGCCCCAGCATTTT. Residues: CASSLDNGNQPQHF.

This clone was counted a single time. A read error may produce the germline difference seen at one junction end. This rearrangement joins TRBV7-7 to TRBJ2-7; 8 nucleotides align to TRBD1. CDR1 and CDR2 (germline): SSHAT, FNYEAQ (reference sequence). This CDR3 has 15 amino acids. The CDR3 loop reads CASSLSTGASNEQYF. The CDR3 DNA follows: TGTGCTAGCAGCTTATCGACAGGGGCATCTAACGAGCAGTACTTC.

This chain links TRBV28 with TRBJ2-1; 9 positions match TRBD1. This CDR3 is built from 16 residues. V lost 7 bases and J lost 6; bases outside the gene matches: 13. In germline, CDR1 is MDHEN, CDR2 SYDVKM. The CDR3 DNA reads TGTGCCAGCACCCCTCCCCCGGGACAGGGAATCAATGAGCAGTTCTTC. Its protein is CASTPPPGQGINEQFF.

This clone was detected once. This chain joins TRBV24-1 and TRBJ2-5; a possible D gene is TRBD1 (5 bases). The germline gives CDR1 KGHDR, CDR2 SFDVKD. The CDR3 is made up of 16 amino acids. V dropped 2 bases and J dropped 1 base, with 13 bases sitting between them. The CDR3 DNA reads TGTGCCACCAGTGATTCCTTCAAAAGGGGCCAAGAGACCCAGTACTTC. Protein: CATSDSFKRGQETQYF.

The rearrangement joins TRBV3-1 (or the pseudogene TRBV3-2) to TRBJ2-5, with D perhaps TRBD2 (6 bases). The CDR3 is 15 amino acids. Trimming shortened V by 0 bases and J by 2 bases, and 10 bases separated the two germline ends. Germline V gene sequence: CDR1 LGHDT, CDR2 YNNKEL (reference sequence). The CDR3 loop reads CASSQDNGGQETQYF. The CDR3 DNA reads as TGTGCCAGCAGCCAAGATAACGGGGGTCAAGAGACCCAGTACTTC.

This clone was observed once. The chain combines TRBV7-2 with TRBJ1-1; D gene ambiguous. Trimming stripped 5 bases from V and 5 bases from J, with 6 bases between. The CDR3 spans 11 residues. The germline gives CDR1 SGHTA, CDR2 FQGNSA. CDR3 sequence reads: CASSPQTEAFF. CDR3 bases: TGTGCCAGCAGCCCCCAGACTGAAGCTTTCTTT.

This chain uses TRBV9 with TRBJ2-3; D remains unclear. This CDR3 comprises 14 residues. The V and J ends lost 3 bases and 1 base respectively, with 9 bases between them. Germline CDR1 is SGDLS and CDR2 is YYNGEE. CDR3 nucleotide sequence: TGTGCCAGCAGCGCCGAGACCCGCACAGATACGCAGTATTTT. As protein: CASSAETRTDTQYF.

This chain links TRBV11-2 with TRBJ1-1, with no clear D. V lost 5 bases, J lost 4 bases, and 14 bases lay in between. This CDR3 is built from 14 residues. From germline, CDR1 is SGHAT and CDR2 FQNNGV. The CDR3 reads CASSLILGGTEAFF. The CDR3 DNA sequence: TGTGCCAGCAGCCTCATATTAGGTGGCACTGAAGCTTTCTTT. The full variable domain, its missing parts supplied by reference TRBV11-2 and TRBJ1-1, is EAGVAQSPRYKIIEKRQSVAFWCNPISGHATLYWYQQILGQGPKLLIQFQNNGVVDDSQLPKDRFSAERLKGVDSTLKIQPAKLEDSAVYLCASSLILGGTEAFFGQGTRLTVV.

CDR3 protein: CASTLVGGPDTQYF. Written as DNA, the CDR3 is TGTGCCAGCACCCTAGTCGGGGGCCCGGATACGCAGTATTTT. The V call is TRBV2, the J call TRBJ2-3; TRBD1 or TRBD2 may be the D gene (6 bases each). V dropped 7 bases and J dropped 6 bases, with 17 bases sitting between them. The CDR3 loop spans 14 amino acids. In germline, CDR1 is SNHLY, CDR2 FYNNEI.

The chain recombines TRBV5-1 with TRBJ1-2; TRBD1 agrees at 7 bases. The J segment lost 2 bases and the V segment lost 4 bases, leaving 5 bases of the junction unmatched. The CDR3 is 14 residues long. Germline values: CDR1 SGHRS, CDR2 YFSETQ. The CDR3 here is CASSAGTVNYGYTF. The CDR3 DNA reads TGCGCCAGCAGCGCCGGGACAGTCAACTATGGCTACACCTTC.

This chain uses TRBV11-2 with TRBJ2-3, with 7 bases aligning to TRBD2. The CDR3 is made up of 16 amino acids. V lost 5 bases, J lost 0 bases, and 8 bases stayed unmatched. From germline, CDR1 is SGHAT and CDR2 FQNNGV. The CDR3 DNA sequence: TGTGCCAGCAGCCACCGTAGCGGGTCTAGCACAGATACGCAGTATTTT. Protein product: CASSHRSGSSTDTQYF.

A remark on this clone: This sample includes further DNA sequences coding for the same CDR3. The chain is built from TRBV12-3 or TRBV12-4 and TRBJ2-7; the D is unclear. The CDR3 has 10 residues. The germline V and J ends were trimmed by 3 bases and 7 bases, with 4 bases remaining between them. The CDR3 is CASSLAEQYF. The CDR3, as DNA: TGTGCCAGCAGTTTGGCGGAGCAGTACTTC.

This clone was observed once. The chain couples TRBV28 to TRBJ1-4; TRBD1 agrees at 9 bases. After removal of 6 bases from V and 8 bases from J, the junction contained 16 bases not matched to a gene. CDR1 is MDHEN and CDR2 is SYDVKM in the germline V gene. This CDR3 contains 17 residues. The CDR3 DNA follows: TGTGCCAGCAGGACCGGGACAGGGTATACTTGGGGCGAAAAACTGTTTTTT. Encoded protein: CASRTGTGYTWGEKLFF.

The chain recombines TRBV7-2 with TRBJ2-2; TRBD2 matches 11 bases. CDR1 is SGHTA, CDR2 FQGNSA, per germline. The CDR3 totals 16 residues. V shed 3 bases and J 3 bases; nucleotides not matched to a gene: 3. CDR3 sequence (DNA): TGTGCCAGCAGCTTTAGCGGGAGGGCGGACACCGGGGAGCTGTTTTTT. Protein: CASSFSGRADTGELFF.

This clone is a singleton in its sample. The chain combines TRBV6-5 with TRBJ2-7; D unresolved. Germline CDR1 reads MNHEY; CDR2 reads SVGAGI. Trimming left V 6 bases short and J 9 bases short, with 15 bases between. This CDR3 contains 12 residues. As DNA, the CDR3 is TGTGCCAGCAGCGTAGATAAGGTACGGCAGTACTTC. Protein: CASSVDKVRQYF.

The chain joins TRBV18 to TRBJ2-7; TRBD1 matches at 10 bases. CDR1 and CDR2 (germline): KGHSH, LQKENI. V trimming: 3 bases; J trimming: 4 bases; junction bases outside the gene matches: 6. The CDR3 spans 15 residues. Written as DNA, the CDR3 is TGTGCCAGCTCACCCGCCGGGACAGGGGAGTACGAGCAGTACTTC. Amino acid sequence: CASSPAGTGEYEQYF.

The chain recombines TRBV18 with TRBJ2-2; no firm D call. Germline V lookup: CDR1 KGHSH, CDR2 LQKENI. Trimming shortened V by 1 base and J by 2 bases, and 5 bases separated the two germline ends. CDR3 length equals 14 residues. The CDR3 reads CASSPRPNTGELFF. CDR3 bases: TGTGCCAGCTCACCACGCCCTAACACCGGGGAGCTGTTTTTT.

The chain is built from TRBV4-1 and TRBJ1-1; D is possibly TRBD1 (6 bases). The CDR3 runs 14 residues. Trimming stripped 0 bases from V and 5 bases from J, with 10 bases between. CDR1 and CDR2 from the germline V gene are MGHRA and YSYEKL. The CDR3 protein is CASSQEQGWTEAFF. CDR3 coding DNA: TGCGCCAGCAGCCAAGAACAGGGTTGGACTGAAGCTTTCTTT.

V gene TRBV19 combines with J gene TRBJ2-2; D ambiguous. CDR3 length equals 14 residues. In germline, CDR1 is LNHDA, CDR2 SQIVND (reference sequence). V lost 7 bases to trimming and J lost 2 bases, with 11 bases between them. This CDR3 is CASTTELNTGELFF. The CDR3 nucleotides read TGTGCCAGTACTACAGAACTCAACACCGGGGAGCTGTTTTTT.

The rearrangement links TRBV3-1 (or the pseudogene TRBV3-2) to TRBJ1-2, with unresolved D. The CDR3 is 14 amino acids. Trimming removed 1 base at V and 1 base at J, with 7 bases between. CDR1 and CDR2 (germline): LGHDT, YNNKEL (reference sequence). The CDR3 DNA reads TGTGCCAGCAGCCAAGTCCGTCTTAACTATGGCTACACCTTC. Residues: CASSQVRLNYGYTF.